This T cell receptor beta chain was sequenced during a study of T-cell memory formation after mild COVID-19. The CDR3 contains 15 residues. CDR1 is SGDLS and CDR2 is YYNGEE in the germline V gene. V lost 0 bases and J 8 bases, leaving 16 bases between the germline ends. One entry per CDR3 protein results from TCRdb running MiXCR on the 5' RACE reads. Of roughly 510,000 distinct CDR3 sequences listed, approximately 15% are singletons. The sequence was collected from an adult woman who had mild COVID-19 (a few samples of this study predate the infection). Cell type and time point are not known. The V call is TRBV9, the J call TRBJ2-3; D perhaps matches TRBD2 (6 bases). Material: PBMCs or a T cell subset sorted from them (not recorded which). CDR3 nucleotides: TGTGCCAGCAGCGTAGAATGGGGAGGAATGAGTACGCAGTATTTT. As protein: CASSVEWGGMSTQYF.